This is a list of T cell receptor beta chains from one sample in a study of spatial heterogeneity in lung cancer. TCRdb used MiXCR to reprocess the 5' RACE reads, holding one entry per CDR3 protein. The sample shows over 40,000 distinct CDR3 sequences, roughly 12% of them seen only once. The source was PBMCs, collected at follow-up. Receptors were obtained from a male donor with early-stage non-small cell lung cancer. The CDR3 runs from the conserved cysteine through the conserved F or W. Fields, in order: J gene, clone size, D gene, V gene, CDR3 protein, CDR3 DNA. A D gene is named only where the DNA matches it firmly. Clone sizes are given selectively: once, few, many, or a class where the clone is expanded.

TRBJ2-1	many	.	TRBV11-2	CASSLPSSYNEQFF	TGTGCCAGCAGCTTACCGAGCTCCTACAATGAGCAGTTCTTC
TRBJ1-3	few	.	TRBV12-3/TRBV12-4	CASRRNTIYF	TGTGCCAGCAGACGAAACACCATATATTTT
TRBJ2-7	many	TRBD1	TRBV6-5	CASSRPGQGAPYEQYF	TGTGCCAGCAGTCGACCGGGACAGGGGGCCCCCTACGAGCAGTACTTC
TRBJ1-1	.	.	TRBV21-1	CTSSNDLQGETEAFF	TGTACCAGCAGCAATGACCTACAGGGGGAGACTGAAGCTTTCTTT
TRBJ1-3	many	.	TRBV12-3/TRBV12-4	CASIRSGSGNTIYF	TGTGCCAGCATCCGATCGGGATCCGGAAACACCATATATTTT
TRBJ2-1	many	TRBD2	TRBV4-3	CASSPGTSGRRNEQFF	TGCGCCAGCAGCCCCGGGACTAGCGGGAGGCGCAATGAGCAGTTCTTC
TRBJ2-2	few	TRBD1	TRBV19	CASSLDRVPGELFF	TGTGCCAGTAGTCTAGACAGGGTCCCCGGGGAGCTGTTTTTT
TRBJ1-5	.	TRBD1	TRBV12-3/TRBV12-4	CASSLSQGADQPQHF	TGTGCCAGCAGTTTGTCACAGGGGGCAGATCAGCCCCAGCATTTT
TRBJ2-2	many	TRBD1	TRBV30	CAWRTGAGELFF	TGTGCCTGGCGAACAGGGGCCGGGGAGCTGTTTTTT
TRBJ2-7	many	.	TRBV5-6	CASSLRTGDYEQYF	TGTGCCAGCAGCTTGAGAACAGGCGATTACGAGCAGTACTTC
TRBJ2-5	few	.	TRBV7-3	CASSLQGHSQETKYF	TGTGCCAGCAGCTTACAGGGACACTCGCAGGAGACCAAGTACTTC
TRBJ2-7	few	TRBD1	TRBV19	CASSMVGTGGYEQYF	TGTGCCAGTAGTATGGTGGGGACAGGGGGCTACGAGCAGTACTTC
TRBJ2-2	few	.	TRBV11-2	CASSAPGGTATGELFF	TGTGCCAGCAGCGCTCCAGGGGGGACCGCCACCGGGGAGCTGTTTTTT
TRBJ2-1	few	.	TRBV11-2	CASSSRQAGYNEQFF	TGTGCCAGCAGCTCCCGACAGGCCGGGTACAATGAGCAGTTCTTC
TRBJ2-5	few	.	TRBV21-1	CASSNDPGTQYF	TGTGCCAGCAGCAATGATCCAGGGACCCAGTACTTC